These 3 T cell receptor beta chains came from one sample sequenced in a study of T-cell reconstitution after alpha-beta-depleted transplantation in children. Preparing the TCRbeta library involved the use of unique molecular identifiers. TCRdb reanalysed the PCR reads using MiXCR and keeps one entry per CDR3 protein. The sample yields approximately 150,000 distinct CDR3 sequences, around 10% seen once. The specimen comprised PBMCs, mostly from graft donor cells, sampled 180 days after TCRalphabeta/CD19-depleted stem cell transplant. These receptors were taken from a female patient aged 2-10 years who had a stem cell transplant for congenital amegakaryocytic thrombocytopenia, so the T cells may come from the graft donor.

This clonotype was seen a handful of times. The rearrangement uses TRBV7-2 and TRBJ1-2, with 7 bases matching TRBD1. The CDR3 runs to 14 residues. V lost 5 bases, J lost 4 bases, and 7 bases stayed unmatched. CDR1 and CDR2 (germline): SGHTA, FQGNSA. In nucleotides, the CDR3 is TGTGCCAGCAGCCGCCCCCGGACAGGCTATGGCTACACCTTC. Translating gives CASSRPRTGYGYTF.

This clonotype was seen at least ten times. The chain links TRBV29-1 to TRBJ1-1, with 9 nucleotides matching TRBD1. CDR1 SQVTM and CDR2 ANQGSEA come from the germline V gene. J lost 5 bases, V lost 5 bases, and 3 bases had no gene match. CDR3 length: 12 amino acids. For the CDR3, the DNA is TGCAGCGTTTGGACAGGGGTGACTGAAGCTTTCTTT. This encodes CSVWTGVTEAFF.

This clonotype was counted many times. As DNA, the CDR3 is TGCAGTGCAAAAGACAGCCATAGCAATCAGCCCCAGCATTTT. Encoded protein: CSAKDSHSNQPQHF. The chain is built from TRBV20-1 and TRBJ1-5, with D possibly matching TRBD1 (5 bases). Trimming removed 6 bases from V and 0 bases from J, with 12 bases in between. This CDR3 is 14 amino acids long. Per germline, CDR1 DFQATT and CDR2 SNEGSKA (reference sequence).